The source of this TCR beta chain is a study of tumor-infiltrating lymphocytes in primary liver carcinoma. This clonotype was picked up a small number of times. A much more abundant neighbour one base away suggests this may be a read error. V was pared by 6 bases and J by 3 bases, with 11 bases of the junction left unmatched. CDR1 is SGHRS and CDR2 is YFSETQ in the germline V gene. The CDR3 runs to 16 residues. TCR beta cDNA was prepared out of about 510 ng total RNA by means of a constant-region primer. Libraries of TCR beta came from three nested multiplex PCR rounds with slightly modified ARM-PCR. Amplification in the first two PCR rounds was performed using TRBV1-TRBV30 forward primers and a C-beta reverse primer for 9 to 11 cycles each. From the multiplex PCR reads, TCRdb called clonotypes with MiXCR, one entry per CDR3 protein. The sample lists 90,000 to 150,000 distinct CDR3 sequences, nearly 70% occurring once.

For each extraction, RNA and DNA were obtained together from about 20-30 mg of unsorted bulk tissue. Patients were chronically HBV-infected and treatment-naive. The origin of this receptor is a woman aged 60-75 years with primary liver carcinoma and hepatitis B virus infection. The J gene is TRBJ2-2, the V gene TRBV5-1; TRBD2 agrees at 7 bases. Sequencing was done on a sample of tumor-adjacent normal liver tissue. CDR3 coding DNA: TGCGCCAGCAACCCTCAAGGACTAGGGGACACCGGGGAGCTGTTTTTT. It codes for CASNPQGLGDTGELFF.